These 26 T cell receptor beta chains share one sample of origin, sequenced in a study of tumor-infiltrating lymphocytes in localized non-small cell lung cancer (dated by TCRdb to the early 2020s). Receptor amplification or capture employed the immunoSEQ multiplex PCR assay. TCRdb took over this immuneACCESS table, retaining in-frame rearrangements with V and J assigned. Such tables are incomplete; in checked studies, under half of the missing clones stem from an unresolved V gene, and the remainder is unexplained. This sample has 9,000 to 13,000 clones in its table, and around 74% of those were observed once. The ten largest clones represent about a fifth of the sample. The source material was uninvolved lung tissue not adjacent to the tumor. The receptors were sampled from a human donor with non-small cell lung cancer.

V usage is TRBV29-1 and J usage is TRBJ2-2, with no clear D. This CDR3 region has 14 residues. Germline V gene sequence: CDR1 SQVTM, CDR2 ANQGSEA. Trimming removed 4 bases at V and 5 bases at J, with 14 bases between. The DNA for the CDR3 is TGCAGCGTTGTCTCGGCGGTCGAGACCGGGGAGCTGTTTTTT. Its protein product is CSVVSAVETGELFF.

This clone was observed a handful of times. The chain carries TRBV4-3 and TRBJ1-2; D unresolved. Trimming removed 0 bases from V and 4 bases from J, with 9 bases in between. The CDR3 has 14 amino acids. Germline V gene lookup returns CDR1 LGHNA and CDR2 YSLEER. The CDR3 here is CASSQDMNGYGYTF. As DNA, the CDR3 is TGCGCCAGCAGCCAAGACATGAATGGCTATGGCTACACCTTC.

The chain joins TRBV28 to TRBJ2-3; TRBD1 matches 7 bases. The germline CDR1 and CDR2 sequences are MDHEN and SYDVKM. The V segment lost 6 bases and the J segment 0 bases; nucleotides outside the gene matches: 3. The CDR3 runs 14 residues. The CDR3 DNA is TGTGCCAGCAGGACAGGGATTAGCACAGATACGCAGTATTTT. It is translated as CASRTGISTDTQYF.

V is TRBV27 and J is TRBJ1-2, with D possibly matching TRBD1 (5 bases). The CDR3 runs 14 residues. CDR1 is MNHEY, CDR2 SMNVEV, per germline (reference sequence). V gave up 5 bases and J gave up 1 base, with 11 bases separating them. The CDR3 DNA follows: TGTGCCAGCAGTGTCCAGGGAGGTAACTATGGCTACACCTTC. Protein product: CASSVQGGNYGYTF.

The chain combines TRBV4-1 with TRBJ1-5, with D possibly TRBD1 on 5 matching bases. In germline, CDR1 is MGHRA, CDR2 YSYEKL. V was cut by 1 base and J by 2 bases, with 12 bases left in between. The CDR3 runs 16 residues. CDR3 in DNA: TGCGCCAGCAGCCAAGCCGGGGGGGGTCGCAATCAGCCCCAGCATTTT. Protein: CASSQAGGGRNQPQHF.

By its share, this clone is medium-sized. The chain links TRBV29-1 to TRBJ2-7, with 12 bases aligning to TRBD2. The CDR3 is made up of 14 amino acids. V lost 7 bases to trimming and J lost 4 bases; unmatched junction nucleotides: 8. The germline gives CDR1 SQVTM, CDR2 ANQGSEA. CDR3 in DNA: TGCAGCGGATCGACTAGCGGGAGAGGATACGAGCAGTACTTC. As protein: CSGSTSGRGYEQYF.

V and J are TRBV7-9 and TRBJ1-2, with D unclear. V was shortened by 8 bases and J by 9 bases, with 13 bases between the two germline ends. There are 11 residues in the CDR3. Per the germline V gene, CDR1 is SEHNR and CDR2 is FQNEAQ (reference sequence). CDR3 DNA: TGTGCCAGCGTCGTGGGTTGGAGCTACACCTTC. Its protein is CASVVGWSYTF.

This clone was counted once. This chain joins TRBV27 and TRBJ1-6, with D possibly matching TRBD1 (5 bases). Germline CDR1 reads MNHEY; CDR2 reads SMNVEV (reference sequence). The ends were cut back, 6 bases at V and 4 bases at J, with 13 bases in the middle. This CDR3 is 15 amino acids long. This chain's CDR3 is CASSQIGGYNSPLHF. The CDR3 nucleotides are TGTGCCAGCAGCCAAATCGGGGGTTATAATTCACCCCTCCACTTT.

The chain combines TRBV4-2 with TRBJ1-1, with a tentative D call TRBD1 (6 bases). V dropped 1 base and J dropped 0 bases, with 18 bases sitting between them. The CDR3 length is 18 residues. Germline lookup yields CDR1 LGHNA and CDR2 YNFKEQ. The DNA of the CDR3 is TGTGCCAGCAGCCAAGGTGGTTCGGGGGCTTGGGTGAACACTGAAGCTTTCTTT. The encoded protein is CASSQGGSGAWVNTEAFF.

The chain employs TRBV6-5 and TRBJ2-1, with D uncertain. Germline-derived CDR1 and CDR2 are MNHEY and SVGAGI. The CDR3 has 13 amino acids. Trimming stripped 0 bases from V and 2 bases from J, with 2 bases between. The CDR3 loop is CASSYSTYNEQFF. CDR3 nucleotide sequence: TGTGCCAGCAGTTACTCGACCTACAATGAGCAGTTCTTC.

The V gene is TRBV7-8, the J gene TRBJ1-1; 8 nucleotides align to TRBD1. The CDR3 sequence is 14 residues long. V dropped 3 bases and J dropped 5; count of bases not matched to a gene: 5. From germline, CDR1 is SGHVS and CDR2 FQNEAQ. The CDR3 nucleotides read TGTGCCAGCAGCTTCGGACAGGGCCGGACTGAAGCTTTCTTT. This sequence encodes CASSFGQGRTEAFF. Variable domain in full (rest from reference TRBV7-8 and TRBJ1-1): GAGVSQSPRYKVAKRGQDVALRCDPISGHVSLFWYQQALGQGPEFLTYFQNEAQLDKSGLPSDRFFAERPEGSVSTLKIQRTQQEDSAVYLCASSFGQGRTEAFFGQGTRLTVV.

The J gene is TRBJ2-7, the V gene TRBV28; no definite D call. The CDR3 totals 11 residues. Trimming cost V 7 bases and J 5 bases, with 9 bases left between them. Germline V CDR1 and CDR2: MDHEN, SYDVKM. DNA of the CDR3: TGTGCCAGCATTCTCGAGGACGAGCAGTACTTC. This encodes CASILEDEQYF.

The V call is TRBV11-2, the J call TRBJ1-2, with D uncertain. The CDR3 is 13 residues long. Per the germline V gene, CDR1 is SGHAT and CDR2 is FQNNGV. The V and J ends lost 1 base and 3 bases respectively, with 6 bases between them. CDR3 residues: CASSLGHDYGYTF. DNA of the CDR3: TGTGCCAGCAGCTTAGGGCACGACTATGGCTACACCTTC.

The rearrangement links TRBV14 to TRBJ2-3, with D possibly called TRBD1 or TRBD2 (7 bases each). V lost 2 bases and J 3 bases, leaving 15 bases between the germline ends. The CDR3 consists of 16 residues. Germline V gene lookup returns CDR1 SGHDN and CDR2 FVKESK. CDR3 region: CASSQLGRGRTDTQYF. The CDR3 nucleotides are TGTGCCAGCAGCCAATTGGGGAGGGGGCGGACAGATACGCAGTATTTT.

The chain couples TRBV9 to TRBJ1-1, with a possible D match to TRBD1 (5 bases). Germline assignment: CDR1 SGDLS and CDR2 YYNGEE. V dropped 2 bases and J dropped 1 base, with 15 bases sitting between them. The CDR3 loop spans 16 amino acids. CDR3 protein: CASSVKEGPRNTEAFF. The DNA for the CDR3 is TGTGCCAGCAGCGTCAAGGAGGGACCGAGGAACACTGAAGCTTTCTTT.

This clone occurred a few times. The V call is TRBV30, the J call TRBJ1-5; 7 bases line up with TRBD1. The V segment lost 2 bases and the J segment 1 base; nucleotides outside the gene matches: 14. The germline V gene has CDR1 GTSNPN and CDR2 SVGIG (reference sequence). The CDR3 has 18 amino acids. The CDR3 nucleotides are TGTGCCTGGAGTAGGTGGAGACAGGGACCCTCGAGCAATCAGCCCCAGCATTTT. Amino acids: CAWSRWRQGPSSNQPQHF.

CDR3 sequence: CASSFGGGGMETQYF. As DNA, the CDR3 is TGTGCCAGCAGTTTTGGCGGGGGAGGCATGGAGACCCAGTACTTC. The V call is TRBV28, the J call TRBJ2-5, with TRBD2 matching over 7 bases. Germline-derived CDR1 and CDR2 are MDHEN and SYDVKM. The ends lost 3 bases at V and 5 bases at J; junction bases unmatched: 9. The CDR3 extends over 15 amino acids.

J is TRBJ2-3 and V is TRBV5-4; 11 bases agree with TRBD2. The CDR3 totals 18 residues. V shed 4 bases, J shed 0 bases, and the junction held 10 bases outside the gene matches. The germline gives CDR1 SGHNT, CDR2 YYREEE (reference sequence). The CDR3 loop reads CASSPVAGGPPSTDTQYF. DNA of the CDR3: TGTGCCAGCAGCCCCGTAGCGGGAGGGCCCCCTAGCACAGATACGCAGTATTTT.

The chain is built from TRBV4-3 and TRBJ1-2; D uncertain. Germline-derived CDR1 and CDR2 are LGHNA and YSLEER. The CDR3 contains 11 residues. Trimming shortened V by 4 bases and J by 8 bases, and 8 bases separated the two germline ends. CDR3 in DNA: TGCGCCAGCAGCCCGAACTTGGGCTACACCTTC. This translates into CASSPNLGYTF.

V is TRBV7-2 and J is TRBJ1-2; no clear D. The germline V and J ends were trimmed by 5 bases and 2 bases, with 9 bases remaining between them. Per germline, CDR1 SGHTA and CDR2 FQGNSA. CDR3 length: 13 amino acids. For the CDR3, the DNA is TGTGCCAGCAGCCCAGACAAGAACTATGGCTACACCTTC. Amino acid sequence: CASSPDKNYGYTF.

This chain links TRBV4-3 with TRBJ1-2, with D uncertain. Germline V gene sequence: CDR1 LGHNA, CDR2 YSLEER. This CDR3 region has 15 residues. Between the trimmed V and J ends, which lost 0 bases and 0 bases, there was a span of 8 bases. CDR3 protein: CASSQDSGTNYGYTF. The CDR3, as DNA: TGCGCCAGCAGCCAAGACTCGGGGACTAACTATGGCTACACCTTC.

This sequence joins TRBV28 and TRBJ2-2; the D call may be TRBD1 or TRBD2 (6 bases each). The ends were cut back, 7 bases at V and 3 bases at J, with 15 bases in the middle. The germline CDR1 and CDR2 sequences are MDHEN and SYDVKM. The CDR3 consists of 15 residues. The CDR3, as DNA: TGTGCCAGCATTATGGGGGGCGCCTACACCGGGGAGCTGTTTTTT. Protein product: CASIMGGAYTGELFF.

A single count supports this clone. The rearrangement uses TRBV6-5 and TRBJ2-1; D is possibly TRBD2 (6 bases). V gave up 3 bases and J gave up 2 bases, with 11 bases separating them. The CDR3 is 15 amino acids. The germline CDR1 and CDR2 sequences are MNHEY and SVGAGI. The CDR3 DNA sequence: TGTGCCAGCAGTTATTCCGGGGGTCCCTACAATGAGCAGTTCTTC. Translation: CASSYSGGPYNEQFF.

The chain is built from TRBV7-6 and TRBJ1-1; 8 nucleotides match TRBD1. J was trimmed by 2 bases and V by 5 bases; bases with no gene match: 7. CDR3 length: 15 amino acids. Germline V gene data show CDR1 as SGHVS and CDR2 as FNYEAQ. The CDR3 reads CASSARTGSNTEAFF. The DNA of the CDR3 is TGTGCCAGCAGCGCCCGGACAGGGAGCAACACTGAAGCTTTCTTT.

This sequence joins TRBV5-8 and TRBJ1-1; D gene unclear. Trimming stripped 1 base from V and 5 bases from J, with 12 bases between. CDR3 size: 14 residues. CDR1 and CDR2 (germline): SGHTS, YDEGEE. The DNA for the CDR3 is TGTGCCAGCAGCTTGAATATCCGGGGTACTGAAGCTTTCTTT. Protein: CASSLNIRGTEAFF.

This chain uses TRBV30 with TRBJ1-2, with D uncertain. Germline assignment: CDR1 GTSNPN and CDR2 SVGIG (reference sequence). The length of the CDR3 is 11 residues. V gave up 5 bases and J gave up 5 bases, with 9 bases separating them. CDR3: CAWEGGYGYTF. The CDR3 DNA follows: TGTGCCTGGGAGGGAGGGTATGGCTACACCTTC.